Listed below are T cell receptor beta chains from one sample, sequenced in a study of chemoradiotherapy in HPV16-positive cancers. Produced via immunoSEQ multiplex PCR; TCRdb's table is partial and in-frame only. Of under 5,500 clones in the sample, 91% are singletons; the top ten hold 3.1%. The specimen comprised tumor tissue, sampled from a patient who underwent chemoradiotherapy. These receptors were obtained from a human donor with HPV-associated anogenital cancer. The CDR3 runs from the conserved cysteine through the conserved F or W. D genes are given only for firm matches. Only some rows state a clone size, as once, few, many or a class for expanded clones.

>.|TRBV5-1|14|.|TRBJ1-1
CASSLGQATGKAFF
TGCGCCAGCAGCTTGGGGCAGGCCACCGGGAAAGCTTTCTTT
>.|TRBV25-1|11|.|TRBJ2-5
CASSVGETQYF
TGTGCCAGCAGTGTCGGAGAGACCCAGTACTTC
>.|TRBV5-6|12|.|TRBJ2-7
CASSYSRAAEWF
TGTGCCAGCAGCTACTCGCGTGCGGCTGAGTGGTTC
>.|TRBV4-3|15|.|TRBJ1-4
CASSPHLTTNEKLFF
TGCGCCAGCAGCCCGCACCTCACAACTAATGAAAAACTGTTTTTT
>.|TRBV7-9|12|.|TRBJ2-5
CASSSTGETQYF
TGTGCCAGCAGCTCGACCGGGGAGACCCAGTACTTC
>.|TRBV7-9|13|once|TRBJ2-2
CASSFGVTGELFF
TGTGCCAGCAGCTTCGGGGTCACCGGGGAGCTGTTTTTT
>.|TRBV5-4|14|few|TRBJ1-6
CASSPRGKGSPLHF
TGTGCCAGCAGCCCCAGGGGAAAGGGTTCACCCCTCCACTTT
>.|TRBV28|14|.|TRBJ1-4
CASSLRQGNEKLFF
TGTGCCAGCAGTTTACGGCAGGGCAATGAAAAACTGTTTTTT
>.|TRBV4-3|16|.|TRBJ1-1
CASSQDHRISNTEAFF
TGCGCCAGCAGCCAAGATCACCGGATATCAAACACTGAAGCTTTCTTT
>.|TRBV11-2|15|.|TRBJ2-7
CASSLDFGGNYEQYF
TGTGCCAGCAGCTTAGATTTTGGCGGTAACTACGAGCAGTACTTC
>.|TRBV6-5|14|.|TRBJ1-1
CASSYPTENTEAFF
TGTGCCAGCAGTTACCCGACAGAGAACACTGAAGCTTTCTTT
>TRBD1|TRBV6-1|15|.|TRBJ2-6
CASSPTGTGANVLTF
TGTGCCAGCAGCCCGACAGGGACTGGGGCCAACGTCCTGACTTTC
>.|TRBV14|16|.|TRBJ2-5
CASSHKLGTRIETQYF
TGTGCCAGCAGTCACAAGTTGGGGACAAGGATAGAGACCCAGTACTTC
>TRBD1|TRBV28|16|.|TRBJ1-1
CASSIPRQGLNTEAFF
TGTGCCAGCAGTATCCCCAGACAGGGGCTGAACACTGAAGCTTTCTTT
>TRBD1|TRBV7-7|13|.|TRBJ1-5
CASSLGQGQPQHF
TGTGCTAGCAGCTTAGGACAGGGACAGCCCCAGCATTTT
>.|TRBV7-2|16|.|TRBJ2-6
CASSLVQGSGANVLTF
TGTGCCAGCAGCTTAGTCCAGGGCTCTGGGGCCAACGTCCTGACTTTC
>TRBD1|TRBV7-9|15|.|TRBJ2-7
CASSLGQLAPGEQYF
TGTGCCAGCAGCTTGGGACAGTTAGCCCCGGGGGAGCAGTACTTC
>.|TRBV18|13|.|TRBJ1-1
CASSPRQDTEAFF
TGTGCCAGCTCACCCCGACAGGACACTGAAGCTTTCTTT
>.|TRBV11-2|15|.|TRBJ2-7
CASSLDLPGNYEQYF
TGTGCCAGCAGCTTAGATCTGCCAGGAAACTACGAGCAGTACTTC
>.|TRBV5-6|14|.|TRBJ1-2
CASSLRGPKGGYTF
TGTGCCAGCAGCTTGCGGGGCCCCAAGGGTGGCTACACCTTC
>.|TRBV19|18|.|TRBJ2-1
CASTKGAYIADYYNEQFF
TGTGCCAGTACTAAAGGGGCGTATATAGCGGACTACTACAATGAGCAGTTCTTC
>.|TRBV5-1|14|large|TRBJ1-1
CASSPGGGIPEAFF
TGCGCCAGCAGCCCCGGGGGGGGCATCCCAGAAGCTTTCTTT
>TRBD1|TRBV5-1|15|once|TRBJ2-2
CATTTTGGITGELFF
TGCGCCACTACGACAACAGGGGGCATCACCGGGGAGCTGTTTTTT
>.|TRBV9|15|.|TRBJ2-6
CASSVGGAGANVLTF
TGTGCCAGCAGCGTAGGAGGGGCTGGGGCCAACGTCCTGACTTTC
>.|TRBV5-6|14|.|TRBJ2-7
CASSLIGDVYEQYF
TGTGCCAGCAGCTTGATAGGGGATGTATACGAGCAGTACTTC
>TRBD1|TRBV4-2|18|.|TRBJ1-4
CASSQDYNLGQGGEKLFF
TGTGCCAGCAGCCAAGACTACAACTTAGGACAGGGGGGTGAAAAACTGTTTTTT
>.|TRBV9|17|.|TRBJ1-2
CASSVGGGFWANYGYTF
TGTGCCAGCAGCGTAGGGGGTGGATTCTGGGCTAACTATGGCTACACCTTC
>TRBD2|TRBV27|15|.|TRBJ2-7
CASSLTSGRGYEQYF
TGTGCCAGCAGTTTGACTAGCGGAAGGGGTTACGAGCAGTACTTC
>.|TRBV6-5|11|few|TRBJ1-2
CASSYLGGAFF
TGTGCCAGCAGTTATCTGGGCGGTGCGTTCTTC
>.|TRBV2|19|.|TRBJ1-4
CASSELKGKIVGFDEKLFF
TGTGCCAGCAGTGAACTTAAAGGGAAGATAGTTGGATTCGATGAAAAACTGTTTTTT
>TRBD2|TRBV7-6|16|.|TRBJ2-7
CASSLEAGEAGYEQYF
TGTGCCAGCAGCTTAGAGGCGGGAGAGGCGGGGTACGAGCAGTACTTC
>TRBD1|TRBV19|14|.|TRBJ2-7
CASSSRDRLYEQYF
TGTGCCAGTAGTTCTAGGGACAGATTATACGAGCAGTACTTC
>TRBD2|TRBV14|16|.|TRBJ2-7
CASNPNPSGRFYEQYF
TGTGCCAGCAACCCTAATCCTAGCGGGAGGTTCTACGAGCAGTACTTC
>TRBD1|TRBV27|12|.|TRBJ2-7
CASSLTGSEQYF
TGTGCCAGCTCCCTGACAGGGTCCGAGCAGTACTTC
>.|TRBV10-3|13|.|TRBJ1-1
CAIRHHAGTEAFF
TGTGCCATCAGACACCACGCGGGCACTGAAGCTTTCTTT
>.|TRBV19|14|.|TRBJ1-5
CASSTPGTWGPQHF
TGTGCCAGTAGTACGCCAGGGACATGGGGGCCCCAGCATTTT
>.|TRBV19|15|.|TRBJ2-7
CASRSIRDNPYEQYF
TGTGCCAGTCGAAGTATCCGGGACAATCCCTACGAGCAGTACTTC
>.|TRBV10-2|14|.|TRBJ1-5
CASRDGQFNQPQHF
TGCGCCAGCAGGGACGGACAGTTCAATCAGCCCCAGCATTTT
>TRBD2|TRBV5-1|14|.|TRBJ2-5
CASSRTSRGETQYF
TGCGCCAGCAGCAGGACTAGTCGTGGTGAGACCCAGTACTTC
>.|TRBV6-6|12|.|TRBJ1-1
CASLQGGGPAFF
TGTGCCAGCCTACAAGGGGGAGGGCCAGCTTTCTTT
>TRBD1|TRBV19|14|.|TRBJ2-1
CASSPGTGVYEQFF
TGTGCCAGCTCCCCCGGGACAGGGGTTTATGAGCAGTTCTTC
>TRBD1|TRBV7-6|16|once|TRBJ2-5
CASSLAGQGLQETQYF
TGTGCCAGCAGCTTAGCGGGACAGGGCCTACAAGAGACCCAGTACTTC
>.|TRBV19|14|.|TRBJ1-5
CASSIGTNYQPQHF
TGTGCCAGTAGTATAGGGACAAATTATCAGCCCCAGCATTTT
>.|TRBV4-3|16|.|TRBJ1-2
CASSQGSGYVNYGYTF
TGCGCCAGCAGCCAAGGTTCGGGATACGTTAACTATGGCTACACCTTC
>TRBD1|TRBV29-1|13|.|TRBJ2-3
CSVGTGGADTQYF
TGCAGCGTCGGGACAGGGGGCGCGGATACGCAGTATTTT
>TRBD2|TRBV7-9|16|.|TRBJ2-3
CASSGRLAGSTDTQYF
TGTGCCAGCAGCGGGCGACTAGCGGGTAGCACAGATACGCAGTATTTT
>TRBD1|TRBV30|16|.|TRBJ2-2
CAWSRPRDSQVRELFF
TGTGCCTGGAGTCGACCCCGGGACAGCCAGGTCCGGGAGCTGTTTTTT
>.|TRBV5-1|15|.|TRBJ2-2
CASSVTLRDTGELFF
TGCGCCAGCAGTGTGACCCTGCGGGACACCGGGGAGCTGTTTTTT
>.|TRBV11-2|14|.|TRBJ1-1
CASSLGGPNTEAFF
TGTGCCAGCAGCTTAGGGGGACCCAACACTGAAGCTTTCTTT
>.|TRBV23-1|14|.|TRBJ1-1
CASSQTSRSTEAFF
TGCGCCAGCAGTCAAACGTCGAGGAGTACTGAAGCTTTCTTT
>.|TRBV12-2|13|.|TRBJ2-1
CASRFSGPLEQFF
TGTGCAAGTCGCTTTTCCGGGCCCTTGGAGCAGTTCTTC
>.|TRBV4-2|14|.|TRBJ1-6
CASAAGQYNSPLHF
TGTGCCAGCGCGGCAGGGCAGTATAATTCACCCCTCCACTTT
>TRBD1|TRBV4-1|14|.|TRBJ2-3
CASSQQQGPDTQYF
TGCGCCAGCAGCCAACAACAGGGGCCAGATACGCAGTATTTT
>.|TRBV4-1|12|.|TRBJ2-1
CASSQGLNEQFF
TGCGCCAGCAGCCAAGGCTTGAATGAGCAGTTCTTC
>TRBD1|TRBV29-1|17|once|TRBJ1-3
CSVEITDRRYPGNTIYF
TGCAGCGTTGAGATCACGGACAGGCGCTATCCTGGAAACACCATATATTTT
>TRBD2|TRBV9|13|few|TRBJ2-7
CASSPLAGQEQYF
TGTGCCAGCAGCCCCCTAGCGGGACAAGAGCAGTACTTC
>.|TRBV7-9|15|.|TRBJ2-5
CASSLSLTAGETQYF
TGTGCCAGCAGCTTATCTCTGACAGCAGGGGAGACCCAGTACTTC
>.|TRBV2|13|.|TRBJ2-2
CASSDQVARELFF
TGTGCCAGCAGTGACCAAGTAGCACGGGAGCTGTTTTTT
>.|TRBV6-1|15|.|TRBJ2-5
CASSGGAGRMETQYF
TGTGCCAGCAGTGGGGGGGCTGGACGTATGGAGACCCAGTACTTC
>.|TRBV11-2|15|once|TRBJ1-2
CASTPGSGINYGYTF
TGTGCCAGCACCCCAGGGTCCGGCATCAACTATGGCTACACCTTC